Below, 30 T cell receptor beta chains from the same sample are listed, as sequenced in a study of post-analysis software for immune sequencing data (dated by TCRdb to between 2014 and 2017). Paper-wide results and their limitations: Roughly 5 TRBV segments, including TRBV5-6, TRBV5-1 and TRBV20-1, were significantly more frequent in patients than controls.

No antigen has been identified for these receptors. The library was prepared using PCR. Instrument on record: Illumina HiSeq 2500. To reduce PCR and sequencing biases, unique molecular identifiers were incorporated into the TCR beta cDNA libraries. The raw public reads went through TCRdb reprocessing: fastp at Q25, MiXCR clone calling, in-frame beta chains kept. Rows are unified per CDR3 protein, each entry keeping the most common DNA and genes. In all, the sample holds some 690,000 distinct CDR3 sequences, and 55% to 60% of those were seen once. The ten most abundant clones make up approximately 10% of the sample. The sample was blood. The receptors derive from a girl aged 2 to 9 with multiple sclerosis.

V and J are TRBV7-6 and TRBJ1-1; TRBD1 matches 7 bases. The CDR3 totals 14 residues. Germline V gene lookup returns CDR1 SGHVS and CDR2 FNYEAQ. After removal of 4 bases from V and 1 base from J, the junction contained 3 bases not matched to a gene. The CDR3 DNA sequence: TGTGCCAGCAGCTCCAGGGGGGGGAACACTGAAGCTTTCTTT. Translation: CASSSRGGNTEAFF.

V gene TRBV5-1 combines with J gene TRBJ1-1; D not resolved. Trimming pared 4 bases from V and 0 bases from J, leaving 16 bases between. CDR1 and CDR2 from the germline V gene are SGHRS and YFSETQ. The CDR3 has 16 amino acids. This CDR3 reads CASSPPGRGMNTEAFF. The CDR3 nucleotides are TGCGCCAGCAGCCCACCGGGCCGTGGGATGAACACTGAAGCTTTCTTT. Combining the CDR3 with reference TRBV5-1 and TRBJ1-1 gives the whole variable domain KAGVTQTPRYLIKTRGQQVTLSCSPISGHRSVSWYQQTPGQGLQFLFEYFSETQRNKGNFPGRFSGRQFSNSRSEMNVSTLELGDSALYLCASSPPGRGMNTEAFFGQGTRLTVV.

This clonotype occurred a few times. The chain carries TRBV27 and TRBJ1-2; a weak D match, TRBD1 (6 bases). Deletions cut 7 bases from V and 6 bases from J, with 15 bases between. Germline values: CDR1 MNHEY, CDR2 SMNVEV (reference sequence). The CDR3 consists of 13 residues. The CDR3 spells CASKGQGMDGYTF. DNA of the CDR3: TGTGCCAGCAAGGGGCAGGGGATGGATGGCTACACCTTC.

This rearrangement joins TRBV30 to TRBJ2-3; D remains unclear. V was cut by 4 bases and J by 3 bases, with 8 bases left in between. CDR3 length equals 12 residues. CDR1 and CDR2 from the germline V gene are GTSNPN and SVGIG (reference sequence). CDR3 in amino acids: CAWKAATDTQYF. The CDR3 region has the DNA TGTGCCTGGAAGGCGGCTACAGATACGCAGTATTTT.

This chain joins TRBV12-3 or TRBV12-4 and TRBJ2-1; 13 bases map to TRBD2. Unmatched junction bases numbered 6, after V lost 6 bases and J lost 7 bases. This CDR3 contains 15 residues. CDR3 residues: CASSWTSGGLNEQFF. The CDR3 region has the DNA TGTGCCAGCAGCTGGACTAGCGGGGGCCTTAATGAGCAGTTCTTC.

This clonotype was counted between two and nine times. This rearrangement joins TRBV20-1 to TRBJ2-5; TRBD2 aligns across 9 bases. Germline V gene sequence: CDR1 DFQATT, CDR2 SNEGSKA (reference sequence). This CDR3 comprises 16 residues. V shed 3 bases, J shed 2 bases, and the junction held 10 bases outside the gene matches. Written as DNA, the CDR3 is TGCAGTGCTAGGATGGCTAGCGGGATTCATCAAGAGACCCAGTACTTC. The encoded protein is CSARMASGIHQETQYF.

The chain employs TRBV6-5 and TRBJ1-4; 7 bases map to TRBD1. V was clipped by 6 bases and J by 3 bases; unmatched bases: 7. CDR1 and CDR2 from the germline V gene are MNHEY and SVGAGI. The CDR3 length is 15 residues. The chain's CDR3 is CASRTGLIPNEKLFF. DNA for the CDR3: TGTGCCAGCAGGACAGGGCTGATCCCTAATGAAAAACTGTTTTTT.

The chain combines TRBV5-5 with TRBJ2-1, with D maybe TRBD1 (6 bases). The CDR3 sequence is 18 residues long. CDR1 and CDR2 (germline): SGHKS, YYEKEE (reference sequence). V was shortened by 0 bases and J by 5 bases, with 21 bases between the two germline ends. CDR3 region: CASSLGLRDTGIHNEQFF. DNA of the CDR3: TGTGCCAGCAGCTTGGGACTCCGGGACACAGGTATCCACAATGAGCAGTTCTTC.

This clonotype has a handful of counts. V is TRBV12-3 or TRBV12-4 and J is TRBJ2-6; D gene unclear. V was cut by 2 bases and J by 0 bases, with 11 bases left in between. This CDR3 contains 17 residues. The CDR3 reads CASSLWSAISGANVLTF. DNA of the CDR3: TGTGCCAGCAGTTTATGGTCAGCTATCTCTGGGGCCAACGTCCTGACTTTC.

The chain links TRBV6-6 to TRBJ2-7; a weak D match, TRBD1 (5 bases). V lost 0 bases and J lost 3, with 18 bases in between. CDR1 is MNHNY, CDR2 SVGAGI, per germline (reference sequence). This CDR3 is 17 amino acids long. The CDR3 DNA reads TGTGCCAGCAGTTACTCCCTTGGGAAAACAGGTGGCTACGAGCAGTACTTC. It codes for CASSYSLGKTGGYEQYF.

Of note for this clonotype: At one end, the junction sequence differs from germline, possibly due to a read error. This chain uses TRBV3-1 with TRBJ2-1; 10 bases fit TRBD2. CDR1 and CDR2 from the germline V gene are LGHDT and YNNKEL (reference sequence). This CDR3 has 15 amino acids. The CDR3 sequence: CAGSQTSGAYNEQFF. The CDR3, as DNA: TGTGCCGGCAGCCAAACTAGCGGGGCCTACAATGAGCAGTTCTTC.

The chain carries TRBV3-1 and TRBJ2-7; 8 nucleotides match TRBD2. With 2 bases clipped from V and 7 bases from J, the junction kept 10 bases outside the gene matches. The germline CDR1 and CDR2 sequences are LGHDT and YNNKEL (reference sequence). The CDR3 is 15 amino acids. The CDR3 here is CASSQRGSGTFEQYF. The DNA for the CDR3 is TGTGCCAGCAGCCAACGGGGTAGCGGGACGTTTGAGCAGTACTTC.

The CDR3 reads CAISSGISYEQYF. The CDR3 bases are TGTGCCATCAGTTCAGGAATTTCCTACGAGCAGTACTTC. The chain uses TRBV5-6 and TRBJ2-7; D unclear. This CDR3 region has 13 residues. V lost 9 bases to trimming and J lost 1 base, with 14 bases between them. Germline V gene lookup returns CDR1 SGHDT and CDR2 YYEEEE.

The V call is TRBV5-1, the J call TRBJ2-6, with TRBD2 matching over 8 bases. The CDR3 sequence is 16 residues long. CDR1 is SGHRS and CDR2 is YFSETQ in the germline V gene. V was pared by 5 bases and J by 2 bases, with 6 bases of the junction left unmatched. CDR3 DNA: TGCGCCAGCAGTCTCGGGGGGGATGCTGGGGCCAACGTCCTGACTTTC. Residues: CASSLGGDAGANVLTF.

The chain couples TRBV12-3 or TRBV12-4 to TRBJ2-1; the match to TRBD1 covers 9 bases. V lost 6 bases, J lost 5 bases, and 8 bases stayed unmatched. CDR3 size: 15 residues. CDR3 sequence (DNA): TGTGCCAGCAGACAGGGACAGGGCCTAGACAATGAGCAGTTCTTC. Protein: CASRQGQGLDNEQFF.

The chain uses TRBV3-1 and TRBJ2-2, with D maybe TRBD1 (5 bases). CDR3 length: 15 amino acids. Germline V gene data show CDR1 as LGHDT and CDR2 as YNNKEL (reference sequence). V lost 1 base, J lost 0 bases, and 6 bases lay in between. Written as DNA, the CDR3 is TGTGCCAGCAGCCAAGGACAGCCGAACACCGGGGAGCTGTTTTTT. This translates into CASSQGQPNTGELFF. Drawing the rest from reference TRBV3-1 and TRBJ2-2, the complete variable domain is DTAVSQTPKYLVTQMGNDKSIKCEQNLGHDTMYWYKQDSKKFLKIMFSYNNKELIINETVPNRFSPKSPDKAHLNLHINSLELGDSAVYFCASSQGQPNTGELFFGEGSRLTVL.

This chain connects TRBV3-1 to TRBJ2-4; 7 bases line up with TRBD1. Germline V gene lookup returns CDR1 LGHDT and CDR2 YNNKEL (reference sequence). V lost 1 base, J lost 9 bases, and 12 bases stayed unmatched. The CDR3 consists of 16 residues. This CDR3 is CASSQGTGDFFGIQYF. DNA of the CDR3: TGTGCCAGCAGCCAAGGCACAGGGGATTTTTTTGGCATTCAGTACTTC.

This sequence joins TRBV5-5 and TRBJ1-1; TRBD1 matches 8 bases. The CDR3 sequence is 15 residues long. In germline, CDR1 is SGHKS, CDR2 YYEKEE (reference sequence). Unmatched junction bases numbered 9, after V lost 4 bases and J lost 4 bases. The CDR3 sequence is CASSERTGWATEAFF. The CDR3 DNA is TGTGCCAGCAGCGAACGGACAGGGTGGGCCACTGAAGCTTTCTTT.

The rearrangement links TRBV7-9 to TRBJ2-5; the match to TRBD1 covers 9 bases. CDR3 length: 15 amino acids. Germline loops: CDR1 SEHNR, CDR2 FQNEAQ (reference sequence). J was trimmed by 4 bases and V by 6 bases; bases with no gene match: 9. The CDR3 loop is CASSTGGVRGETQYF. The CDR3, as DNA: TGTGCCAGCAGTACAGGGGGCGTGAGGGGAGAGACCCAGTACTTC.

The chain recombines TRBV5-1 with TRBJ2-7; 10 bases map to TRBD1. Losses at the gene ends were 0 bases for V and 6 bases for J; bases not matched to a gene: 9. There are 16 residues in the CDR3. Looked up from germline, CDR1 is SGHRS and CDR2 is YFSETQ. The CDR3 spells CASSLGQGARTCEQYF. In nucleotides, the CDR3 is TGCGCCAGCAGCTTGGGACAGGGGGCGAGGACCTGCGAGCAGTACTTC.

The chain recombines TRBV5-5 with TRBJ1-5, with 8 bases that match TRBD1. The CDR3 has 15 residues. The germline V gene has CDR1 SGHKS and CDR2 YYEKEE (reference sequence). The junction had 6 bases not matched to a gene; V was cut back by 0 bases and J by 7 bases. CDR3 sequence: CASSLAGGAGQPQHF. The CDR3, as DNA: TGTGCCAGCAGCTTGGCAGGGGGCGCGGGGCAGCCCCAGCATTTT.

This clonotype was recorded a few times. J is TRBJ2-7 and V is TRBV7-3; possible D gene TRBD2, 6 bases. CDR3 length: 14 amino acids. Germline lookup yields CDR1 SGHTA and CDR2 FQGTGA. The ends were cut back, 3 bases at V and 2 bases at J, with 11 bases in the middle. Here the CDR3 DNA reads TGTGCCAGCAGCTTGGAGCGGGCTACCTACGAGCAGTACTTC. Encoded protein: CASSLERATYEQYF.

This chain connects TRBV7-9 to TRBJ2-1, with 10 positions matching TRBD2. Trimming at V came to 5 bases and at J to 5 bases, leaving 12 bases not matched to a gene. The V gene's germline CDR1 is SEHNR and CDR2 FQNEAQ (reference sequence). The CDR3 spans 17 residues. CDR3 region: CASSPGGLAGVHNEQFF. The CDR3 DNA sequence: TGTGCCAGCAGCCCGGGTGGGCTAGCGGGAGTACACAATGAGCAGTTCTTC.

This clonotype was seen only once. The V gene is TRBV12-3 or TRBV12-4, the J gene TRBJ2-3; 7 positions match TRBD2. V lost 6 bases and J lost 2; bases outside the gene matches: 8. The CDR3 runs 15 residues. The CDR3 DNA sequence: TGTGCCAGCAGCCGACTAGCCGCCATCACAGATACGCAGTATTTT. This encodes CASSRLAAITDTQYF.

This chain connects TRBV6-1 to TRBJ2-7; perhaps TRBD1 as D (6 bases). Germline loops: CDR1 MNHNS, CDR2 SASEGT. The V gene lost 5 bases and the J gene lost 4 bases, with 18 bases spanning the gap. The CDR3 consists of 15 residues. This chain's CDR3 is CASSSNRAGVYEQYF. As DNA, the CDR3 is TGTGCCAGCAGTTCAAACAGGGCAGGGGTATACGAGCAGTACTTC.

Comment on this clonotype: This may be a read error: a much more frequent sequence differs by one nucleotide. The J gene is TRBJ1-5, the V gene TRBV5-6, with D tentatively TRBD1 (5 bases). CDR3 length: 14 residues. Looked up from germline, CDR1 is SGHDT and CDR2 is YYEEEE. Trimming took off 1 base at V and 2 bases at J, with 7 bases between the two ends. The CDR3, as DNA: TGTGCCAGCAGCTTGTGGGGGGGCAATCAGCCCCAGCATTTT. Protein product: CASSLWGGNQPQHF.

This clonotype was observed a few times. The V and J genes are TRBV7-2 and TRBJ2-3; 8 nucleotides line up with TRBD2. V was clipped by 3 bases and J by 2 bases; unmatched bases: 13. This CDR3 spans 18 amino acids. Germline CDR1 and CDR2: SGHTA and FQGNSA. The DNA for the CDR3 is TGTGCCAGCAGCTTCAGAAGCGCAAGCGGGGGTCCCACAGATACGCAGTATTTT. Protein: CASSFRSASGGPTDTQYF.

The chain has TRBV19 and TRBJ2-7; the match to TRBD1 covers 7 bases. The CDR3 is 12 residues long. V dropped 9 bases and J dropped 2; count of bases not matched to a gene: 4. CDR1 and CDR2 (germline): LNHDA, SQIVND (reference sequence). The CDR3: CASRDSAYEQYF. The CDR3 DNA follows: TGTGCCAGCCGGGACAGCGCCTACGAGCAGTACTTC.

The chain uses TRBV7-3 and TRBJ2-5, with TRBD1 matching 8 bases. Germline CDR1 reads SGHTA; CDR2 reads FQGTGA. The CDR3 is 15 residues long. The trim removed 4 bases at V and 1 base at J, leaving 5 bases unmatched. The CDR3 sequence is CASSSWTGPQETQYF. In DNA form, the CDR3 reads TGTGCCAGCAGCTCATGGACAGGGCCCCAAGAGACCCAGTACTTC.

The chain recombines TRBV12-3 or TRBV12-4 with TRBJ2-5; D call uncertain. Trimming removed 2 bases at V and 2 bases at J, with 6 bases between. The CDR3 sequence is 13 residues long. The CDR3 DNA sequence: TGTGCCAGCAGTTTATGGCAGCAAGAGACCCAGTACTTC. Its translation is CASSLWQQETQYF.